These 25 T cell receptor beta chains came from one sample sequenced in a study of cytotoxic CD8 clonotypes in ibrutinib-treated CLL. The table came from immunoSEQ multiplex PCR; TCRdb's copy has only in-frame clones and leaves some out. In the table there are about 300,000 clones, less than 85% of which are singletons. The sequences come from PBMCs, collected at disease progression, from a patient treated with ibrutinib. The source of these receptors is a human donor with chronic lymphocytic leukemia.

The CDR3, as DNA: TGTGCCAGACCGTCAGGCAACTACGCGGATAATTCACCCCTCCACTTT. Translated: CARPSGNYADNSPLHF. The chain recombines TRBV21-1 with TRBJ1-6. TRBV21-1 is given as a pseudogene. The CDR3 has 16 amino acids.

The J gene is TRBJ1-5, the V gene TRBV9, with TRBD1 identical over 7 bases. The germline V gene encodes CDR1 SGDLS and CDR2 YYNGEE. The CDR3 covers 15 residues. Trimming cost V 5 bases and J 0 bases; bases outside gene matches: 5. The CDR3 region has the DNA TGTGCCAGCAGTCCAGGGGGAAATAGCAATCAGCCCCAGCATTTT. Translated, it gives CASSPGGNSNQPQHF.

The V gene is TRBV6-5, the J gene TRBJ1-2; TRBD1 might be the D (6 bases). Trimming shortened V by 7 bases and J by 6 bases, and 18 bases separated the two germline ends. The germline CDR1 and CDR2 sequences are MNHEY and SVGAGI. CDR3 length: 14 amino acids. CDR3 region: CASKPWGTGHGYTF. DNA for the CDR3: TGTGCCAGCAAGCCTTGGGGAACAGGGCATGGCTACACCTTC.

The chain uses TRBV4-1 and TRBJ2-7; D might be TRBD2 (5 bases). This CDR3 spans 18 amino acids. With 4 bases removed from V and 0 bases from J, the gap between germline ends came to 22 bases. CDR1 is MGHRA and CDR2 is YSYEKL in the germline V gene. The CDR3 here is CASSPSWGALHGSYEQYF. The CDR3 nucleotides are TGCGCCAGCAGCCCCTCCTGGGGAGCCCTCCACGGCTCCTACGAGCAGTACTTC.

The genes are TRBV7-8 and TRBJ2-7; TRBD2 matches 13 bases. Germline CDR1 and CDR2: SGHVS and FQNEAQ. The CDR3 is 18 amino acids. The junction had 13 bases not matched to a gene; V was cut back by 1 base and J by 7 bases. CDR3 loop: CASSLETTSGRMRGEQYF. The CDR3 nucleotides read TGTGCCAGCAGCTTAGAGACGACTAGCGGGAGGATGCGTGGGGAGCAGTACTTC.

This clone was picked up a small number of times. The chain couples TRBV5-4 to TRBJ1-2; D unclear. Germline V gives CDR1 SGHNT, CDR2 YYREEE (reference sequence). Trimming removed 3 bases at V and 0 bases at J, with 18 bases between. There are 17 residues in the CDR3. The CDR3 sequence: CASSYRAGKGTNYGYTF. CDR3 sequence (DNA): TGTGCCAGCAGCTACCGGGCCGGAAAGGGTACTAACTATGGCTACACCTTC.

The rearrangement uses TRBV4-1 and TRBJ2-5, with D unclear. V was cut by 1 base and J by 4 bases, with 7 bases left in between. Germline CDR1 and CDR2: MGHRA and YSYEKL. CDR3 length: 13 amino acids. The DNA of the CDR3 is TGCGCCAGCAGCCAAGTGATTCTAGAGACCCAGTACTTC. The encoded protein is CASSQVILETQYF.

This chain connects TRBV2 to TRBJ2-7, with no clear D. Germline V lookup: CDR1 SNHLY, CDR2 FYNNEI. The length of the CDR3 is 13 residues. V was shortened by 7 bases and J by 0 bases, with 10 bases between the two germline ends. DNA of the CDR3: TGTGCCAGCAACCAGGCTTTCTCCTACGAGCAGTACTTC. This gives the protein CASNQAFSYEQYF.

The chain employs TRBV28 and TRBJ2-7; a weak D match, TRBD2 (6 bases). Germline V gene sequence: CDR1 MDHEN, CDR2 SYDVKM. CDR3 size: 15 residues. The V end was cut by 3 bases, the J end by 0 bases, with 12 bases between. CDR3 nucleotides: TGTGCCAGCAGTTTGGGGGACGGGAGCTCCTACGAGCAGTACTTC. Amino acid sequence: CASSLGDGSSYEQYF.

The chain combines TRBV9 with TRBJ1-2; D might be TRBD1 (6 bases). V lost 1 base and J 4 bases, leaving 20 bases between the germline ends. This CDR3 has 17 amino acids. Germline CDR1 and CDR2: SGDLS and YYNGEE. The CDR3: CASSVRQAPLSVYGYTF. The DNA of the CDR3 is TGTGCCAGCAGCGTAAGACAGGCCCCTCTAAGCGTCTATGGCTACACCTTC. The full variable domain, its missing parts supplied by reference TRBV9 and TRBJ1-2, is DSGVTQTPKHLITATGQRVTLRCSPRSGDLSVYWYQQSLDQGLQFLIQYYNGEERAKGNILERFSAQQFPDLHSELNLSSLELGDSALYFCASSVRQAPLSVYGYTFGSGTRLTVV.

This chain uses TRBV5-6 with TRBJ2-3; TRBD1 agrees at 7 bases. The CDR3 runs 14 residues. Looked up from germline, CDR1 is SGHDT and CDR2 is YYEEEE. With V trimmed by 4 bases and J by 3 bases, 5 bases remained unmatched. The DNA of the CDR3 is TGTGCCAGCAGCCACAGGGGCAGGACAGATACGCAGTATTTT. Its translation is CASSHRGRTDTQYF.

The chain links TRBV6-5 to TRBJ2-7; tentatively, D is TRBD2 (6 bases). The V and J ends lost 5 bases and 5 bases respectively, with 13 bases between them. The CDR3 sequence is 13 residues long. Germline V gene sequence: CDR1 MNHEY, CDR2 SVGAGI. The CDR3 is CASSRNGLNEQYF. The CDR3 nucleotides read TGTGCCAGCAGTCGAAACGGACTAAACGAGCAGTACTTC.

The chain carries TRBV28 and TRBJ2-1; 7 bases agree with TRBD2. Looked up from germline, CDR1 is MDHEN and CDR2 is SYDVKM. The CDR3 spans 16 residues. V was pared by 5 bases and J by 4 bases, with 11 bases of the junction left unmatched. CDR3 region: CASSGGFVGGYNEQFF. Here the CDR3 DNA reads TGTGCCAGCAGTGGTGGTTTTGTGGGAGGGTACAATGAGCAGTTCTTC.

V usage is TRBV7-8 and J usage is TRBJ1-3; 9 nucleotides match TRBD1. The V segment lost 5 bases and the J segment 3 bases; nucleotides outside the gene matches: 11. Germline lookup yields CDR1 SGHVS and CDR2 FQNEAQ. The CDR3 spans 17 residues. The CDR3 loop reads CASSPRRDRVGGNTIYF. CDR3 sequence (DNA): TGTGCCAGCAGCCCCAGAAGGGACAGGGTGGGTGGAAACACCATATATTTT.

The V gene is TRBV7-2, the J gene TRBJ2-7; no clear D gene. This CDR3 spans 15 amino acids. In germline, CDR1 is SGHTA, CDR2 FQGNSA. V was clipped by 1 base and J by 3 bases, with 13 bases between them. The CDR3 DNA reads TGTGCCAGCAGCTTAGTATATAGAAGCGACTACGAGCAGTACTTC. This translates into CASSLVYRSDYEQYF.

This chain joins TRBV12-2 and TRBJ2-5; TRBD1 reflects the table's D call only, with no check against the DNA. TRBV12-2 is marked as a pseudogene. CDR3 length: 21 amino acids. The CDR3 sequence is CASRPQGAATFDWRARETQYF. The CDR3 DNA follows: TGTGCAAGTCGCCCCCAGGGGGCAGCTACCTTCGATTGGAGGGCCCGAGAGACCCAGTACTTC.

This rearrangement joins TRBV29-1 to TRBJ2-1, with TRBD2 matching over 14 bases. Trimming cost V 8 bases and J 6 bases; bases outside gene matches: 6. The germline gives CDR1 SQVTM, CDR2 ANQGSEA. This CDR3 comprises 14 residues. The CDR3 sequence is CSLGLAGGRNEQFF. CDR3 DNA: TGCAGCCTCGGACTAGCGGGGGGTCGCAATGAGCAGTTCTTC.

V is TRBV6-7 and J is TRBJ2-4; D might be TRBD1 or TRBD2, each matching 6 bases. TRBV6-7 is reported as an ORF; its role is uncertain. This CDR3 region has 18 residues. Trimming cost V 2 bases and J 0 bases, with 17 bases left between them. The CDR3 DNA is TGTGCCAGCAGTTACAGTCCGGGGGCCCGATTAGCCAAAAACATTCAGTACTTC. As protein: CASSYSPGARLAKNIQYF.

About this clone: Other DNA sequences within the sample encode an identical CDR3. J is TRBJ2-5 and V is TRBV5-1; no reliable D call. Germline assignment: CDR1 SGHRS and CDR2 YFSETQ. Trimming cost V 0 bases and J 4 bases, with 4 bases left between them. CDR3 length: 12 amino acids. CDR3 loop: CASSLGRETQYF. In DNA, the CDR3 is TGCGCCAGCAGCTTGGGTCGAGAGACCCAGTACTTC.

The chain uses TRBV7-2 and TRBJ2-7, with D unresolved. Germline values: CDR1 SGHTA, CDR2 FQGNSA. The CDR3 contains 16 residues. V was clipped by 4 bases and J by 7 bases, with 23 bases between them. The CDR3 region has the DNA TGTGCCAGCAGCTCCCCCCGAGGTGGAGCTATCGGGGAGCAGTACTTC. Encoded protein: CASSSPRGGAIGEQYF.

The chain couples TRBV6-1 to TRBJ2-1; weak D call: TRBD1 (7 bases). The germline gives CDR1 MNHNS, CDR2 SASEGT. The CDR3 consists of 17 residues. V gave up 2 bases and J gave up 5 bases, with 19 bases separating them. The chain's CDR3 is CASSERRGRGIDNEQFF. The CDR3 nucleotides are TGTGCCAGCAGTGAACGGAGGGGGCGAGGGATAGACAATGAGCAGTTCTTC.

This clone was counted only a few times. V usage is TRBV6-6 and J usage is TRBJ2-5; possibly TRBD2 for D (6 bases). The CDR3 is 15 amino acids. Looked up from germline, CDR1 is MNHNY and CDR2 is SVGAGI (reference sequence). V gave up 7 bases and J gave up 0 bases, with 15 bases separating them. The CDR3 coding sequence is TGTGCCAGCACCGAGGGACTCACGTACCAAGAGACCCAGTACTTC. Translating gives CASTEGLTYQETQYF.

The chain joins TRBV14 to TRBJ2-7; perhaps TRBD2 as D (6 bases). Trimming cost V 0 bases and J 6 bases, with 9 bases left between them. The germline V gene encodes CDR1 SGHDN and CDR2 FVKESK. The CDR3 runs to 13 residues. The CDR3 protein is CASSQDPGVEQYF. As DNA, the CDR3 is TGTGCCAGCAGCCAAGATCCGGGGGTCGAGCAGTACTTC.

The chain employs TRBV10-1 and TRBJ2-2; a weak D match, TRBD2 (5 bases). Germline V lookup: CDR1 WNHNN, CDR2 SYGVQD (reference sequence). CDR3 length: 19 residues. V was trimmed by 0 bases and J by 0 bases, leaving 17 bases between them. The CDR3 reads CASSESIPYGDPNTGELFF. CDR3 DNA sequence: TGCGCCAGCAGTGAGTCGATTCCGTACGGGGATCCGAACACCGGGGAGCTGTTTTTT.

The chain employs TRBV19 and TRBJ2-3; possibly TRBD1 for D (6 bases). The CDR3 loop spans 12 amino acids. Trimming cost V 6 bases and J 5 bases, with 9 bases left between them. The germline V gene encodes CDR1 LNHDA and CDR2 SQIVND (reference sequence). CDR3 bases: TGTGCCAGTAGACAGGGCGGAGATACGCAGTATTTT. It is translated as CASRQGGDTQYF.